This is a list of T cell receptor beta chains from one sample in a study of shared clonotypes between healthy human individuals. This table comes from immunoSEQ multiplex PCR, and its TCRdb copy is limited to in-frame clones, with some not included. This sample yields roughly 650,000 clones, of which 97% are seen a single time; around 0.06% belongs to the top ten. The sample taken for sequencing was naive CD4+ T cells sorted from blood. All receptors come from a woman aged 25 to 39 in good health. The CDR3 runs from the conserved cysteine through the conserved F or W. Fields, in order: D gene, J gene, V gene, clone size, CDR3 protein, CDR3 DNA. A D gene is named only where the DNA matches it firmly. For some rows the clone size is stated as once, few or many, or as a class when expanded; others skip it.

.	TRBJ2-7	TRBV14	.	CASSQQYRPFEQYF	TGTGCCAGCAGCCAACAATATCGTCCCTTCGAGCAGTACTTC
TRBD1	TRBJ1-2	TRBV29-1	.	CSVRQGTNYGYTF	TGCAGCGTCCGACAGGGTACTAACTATGGCTACACCTTC
TRBD1	TRBJ1-2	TRBV5-4	.	CASSSGQGAGGYTF	TGTGCCAGCAGCTCGGGACAGGGGGCTGGAGGCTACACCTTC
TRBD1	TRBJ2-7	TRBV27	.	CASSKRDSYEQYF	TGTGCCAGCAGCAAACGGGACAGCTACGAGCAGTACTTC
.	TRBJ1-2	TRBV7-2	once	CASSLVGDVYGYTF	TGTGCCAGCAGCTTAGTGGGGGACGTTTATGGCTACACCTTC
.	TRBJ1-2	TRBV10-3	.	CAIKDGDLANYGYTF	TGTGCCATCAAGGACGGGGATTTAGCTAACTATGGCTACACCTTC
.	TRBJ2-7	TRBV7-2	.	CASSLNGGEQYF	TGTGCCAGCAGCTTAAATGGGGGGGAGCAGTACTTC
.	TRBJ2-7	TRBV21-1	.	CARSRFEEQLEISYEQYF	TGTGCCAGATCCCGATTCGAAGAACAGTTAGAGATATCCTACGAGCAGTACTTC
TRBD2	TRBJ2-3	TRBV4-1	.	CASSREASGRAPTDTQYF	TGCGCCAGCAGCCGAGAAGCTAGCGGGAGGGCTCCTACTGATACGCAGTATTTT
.	TRBJ2-2	TRBV19	.	CASSITSKTGELFF	TGTGCCAGTAGTATCACCTCAAAAACCGGGGAGCTGTTTTTT
TRBD1	TRBJ2-5	TRBV19	once	CASSIRRTGYQETQYF	TGTGCCAGTAGTATTCGCCGGACAGGGTACCAAGAGACCCAGTACTTC
.	TRBJ2-1	TRBV5-1	.	CASWPGEGNEQFF	TGCGCCAGCTGGCCGGGAGAGGGCAATGAGCAGTTCTTC
TRBD2	TRBJ2-1	TRBV6-6	.	CASGGLASSYNEQFF	TGTGCCAGCGGGGGACTAGCGAGCTCCTACAATGAGCAGTTCTTC
.	TRBJ2-5	TRBV6-5	once	CASSQEGSGYETQYF	TGTGCCAGCAGTCAAGAGGGTTCAGGATATGAGACCCAGTACTTC
.	TRBJ1-1	TRBV27	once	CASRYRVNTEAFF	TGTGCCAGCAGGTACAGGGTTAACACTGAAGCTTTCTTT
TRBD2	TRBJ2-7	TRBV4-1	.	CASRATSGIPHEQYF	TGCGCCAGCAGAGCGACTAGCGGGATACCCCACGAGCAGTACTTC
.	TRBJ2-1	TRBV2	.	CASSGSSYNEQFF	TGTGCCAGCAGCGGGAGCTCCTACAATGAGCAGTTCTTC
TRBD1	TRBJ2-3	TRBV5-1	.	CASSLQGHSTDTQYF	TGCGCCAGCAGCTTACAGGGGCATAGCACAGATACGCAGTATTTT
TRBD1	TRBJ1-2	TRBV5-4	.	CASSLGQGNYGYTF	TGTGCCAGCAGCTTGGGACAGGGGAACTATGGCTACACCTTC
.	TRBJ1-2	TRBV5-1	.	CASSPVQDPSEGGYTF	TGCGCCAGCAGCCCGGTTCAAGACCCGTCTGAGGGAGGCTACACCTTC
.	TRBJ2-5	TRBV19	.	CASRDQGRDGETQYF	TGTGCCAGTAGGGATCAGGGCAGGGATGGAGAGACCCAGTACTTC
.	TRBJ2-3	TRBV10-3	.	CAIAGQFSTDTQYF	TGTGCCATCGCCGGACAGTTTAGCACAGATACGCAGTATTTT
.	TRBJ2-3	TRBV5-1	.	CASVRGGTGTDTQYF	TGCGCCAGCGTACGAGGGGGAACGGGCACAGATACGCAGTATTTT
.	TRBJ2-6	TRBV7-3	.	CASSLSPGANVLTF	TGTGCCAGCAGCTTAAGCCCGGGGGCCAACGTCCTGACTTTC
TRBD2	TRBJ2-5	TRBV27	.	CASIKRGLAGGRQETQYF	TGTGCCAGCATCAAGCGCGGACTAGCGGGAGGGCGCCAAGAGACCCAGTACTTC
.	TRBJ1-5	TRBV11-3	.	CASSLGWEVFDQPQHF	TGTGCCAGCAGCTTAGGTTGGGAGGTGTTTGATCAGCCCCAGCATTTT
.	TRBJ2-1	TRBV28	.	CASSLAAKQFF	TGTGCCAGCAGTTTAGCGGCGAAGCAGTTCTTC
TRBD1	TRBJ2-5	TRBV27	.	CASTQGTGGTQYF	TGTGCCAGCACTCAAGGGACAGGGGGGACCCAGTACTTC
TRBD2	TRBJ2-2	TRBV5-1	.	CASSLSSGSVTGELFF	TGCGCCAGCAGCTTGAGTAGCGGGAGCGTCACCGGGGAGCTGTTTTTT
.	TRBJ1-2	TRBV28	.	CASSLTGEVYGYTF	TGTGCCAGCAGTTTAACCGGGGAGGTGTATGGCTACACCTTC
.	TRBJ1-5	TRBV29-1	.	CSTSDTGQPQHF	TGCAGCACCTCAGACACGGGTCAGCCCCAGCATTTT
.	TRBJ1-3	TRBV5-1	.	CASSLEGADSGNTIYF	TGCGCCAGCAGCTTGGAAGGGGCCGACTCTGGAAACACCATATATTTT
.	TRBJ2-3	TRBV20-1	.	CSARLVDTQYF	TGCAGTGCTCGTCTCGTGGATACGCAGTATTTT
.	TRBJ2-7	TRBV2	.	CASSRASGEQYF	TGTGCCAGCAGTAGGGCGTCGGGCGAGCAGTACTTC
TRBD1	TRBJ2-7	TRBV2	.	CASSSNRGAYEQYF	TGTGCCAGCAGCAGCAACAGGGGGGCCTACGAGCAGTACTTC
.	TRBJ2-3	TRBV15	.	CATSRDSLARYTQYF	TGTGCCACCAGCAGAGATAGCCTAGCGCGATATACGCAGTATTTT
.	TRBJ2-1	TRBV11-3	.	CASSLDPEGAGPPYNEQFF	TGTGCCAGCAGCTTAGATCCCGAAGGGGCGGGACCCCCCTACAATGAGCAGTTCTTC
.	TRBJ1-3	TRBV10-1	.	CASSEGSSGNTIYF	TGCGCCAGCAGTGAAGGTAGCTCTGGAAACACCATATATTTT
TRBD1	TRBJ2-4	TRBV19	.	CASQNPWGQGTKNIQYF	TGTGCCTCTCAGAACCCTTGGGGACAGGGGACCAAAAACATTCAGTACTTC
TRBD2	TRBJ2-1	TRBV7-2	.	CASSPRAGGIYNEQFF	TGTGCCAGCAGCCCCAGAGCGGGAGGGATTTACAATGAGCAGTTCTTC
.	TRBJ2-2	TRBV27	.	CASSFSGLTGELFF	TGTGCCAGCAGTTTTTCTGGGCTCACCGGGGAGCTGTTTTTT
TRBD2	TRBJ2-3	TRBV28	.	CASSSWASGVSTDTQYF	TGTGCCAGCAGTTCTTGGGCTAGCGGGGTTAGCACAGATACGCAGTATTTT
TRBD1	TRBJ1-2	TRBV27	.	CASSPRTGGEGGYTF	TGTGCCAGCAGTCCACGGACAGGGGGCGAGGGGGGCTACACCTTC
TRBD2	TRBJ2-7	TRBV5-1	.	CASSPTSGSTYEQYF	TGCGCCAGCAGCCCGACTAGCGGGAGTACCTACGAGCAGTACTTC
.	TRBJ2-5	TRBV5-1	once	CASSAPQAGQETQYF	TGCGCCAGCAGCGCTCCCCAGGCGGGACAAGAGACCCAGTACTTC